This TCR beta chain derives from a study of blood T cell repertoires in COVID-19. Study at large: T cells, B-cell-depleted T cells, or PBMCs provided the cDNA or gDNA that served as material.

The table came from immunoSEQ multiplex PCR; TCRdb's copy has only in-frame clones and leaves some out. This table has about 280,000 clones, 70% to 90% appearing once. CDR1 is LNHDA and CDR2 is SQIVND in the germline V gene (reference sequence). V was trimmed by 6 bases and J by 1 base, leaving 12 bases between them. This CDR3 is 14 amino acids long. The sample comprised peripheral blood. J is TRBJ1-2 and V is TRBV19; D remains unclear. The TCR comes from a woman aged 70-85 years with COVID-19, enrolled during active disease. The CDR3: CASRSVNFNYGYTF. In nucleotides, the CDR3 is TGTGCCAGTAGGTCCGTAAATTTTAACTATGGCTACACCTTC.